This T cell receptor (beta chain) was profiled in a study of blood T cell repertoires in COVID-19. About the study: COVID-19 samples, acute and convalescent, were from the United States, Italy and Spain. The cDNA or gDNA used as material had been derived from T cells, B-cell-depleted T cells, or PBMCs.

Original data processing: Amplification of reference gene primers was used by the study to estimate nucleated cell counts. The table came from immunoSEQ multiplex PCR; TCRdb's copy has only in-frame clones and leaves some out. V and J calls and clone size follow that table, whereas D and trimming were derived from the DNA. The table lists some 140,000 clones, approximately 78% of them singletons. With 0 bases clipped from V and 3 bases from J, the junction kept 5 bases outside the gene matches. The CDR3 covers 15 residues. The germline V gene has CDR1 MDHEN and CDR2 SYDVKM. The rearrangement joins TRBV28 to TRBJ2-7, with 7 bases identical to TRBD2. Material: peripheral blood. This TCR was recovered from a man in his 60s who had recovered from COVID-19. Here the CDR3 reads CASSLWRGNSYEQYF. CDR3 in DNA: TGTGCCAGCAGTTTATGGCGGGGGAATAGCTACGAGCAGTACTTC.